The rows below give T cell receptor beta chains drawn from one sample of a study of blood T cells in healthy people across ages. TCRdb reprocessed the 5' RACE reads with MiXCR, giving one entry per CDR3 protein. The data show over 1.5 million distinct CDR3 sequences, just under 50% seen once. The sample was blood. The origin of the receptors is a woman between 40 and 55 years old in good health. Both conserved end residues are part of each CDR3. Each record gives: clone size, CDR3 length, D gene, V gene, J gene, CDR3 DNA, CDR3 protein. The D gene is left open where the match is weak. A clone size is listed for some rows: how often the clone was seen (once, few, many), or a class if it is expanded.

few	18	NA	TRBV4-3	TRBJ2-7	TGCGCCAGCAGCCAAGAGGTGGGACACAGGGTGGGGTCCTACGAGCAGTACTTC	CASSQEVGHRVGSYEQYF
NA	17	NA	TRBV25-1	TRBJ2-1	TGTGCCAGCAGTACATCCCTGGGGGGTAGTGTTCTCAATGAGCAGTTCTTC	CASSTSLGGSVLNEQFF
NA	14	NA	TRBV6-1	TRBJ2-4	TGTGCCACCCTTCCCAAGGGGTCCAAAAACATTCAGTACTTC	CATLPKGSKNIQYF
NA	13	NA	TRBV27	TRBJ2-1	TGTGCCAGCAGTACCTACAGGTACAATGAGCAGTTCTTC	CASSTYRYNEQFF
NA	15	TRBD2	TRBV10-3	TRBJ2-5	TGTGCCATCAGTGAGCCAGCGGGGGTCCAAGAGACCCAGTACTTC	CAISEPAGVQETQYF
few	13	NA	TRBV4-3	TRBJ2-7	TGCGCCAGCAGCCAAGAACGTTCGGGGCCTCAGTACTTC	CASSQERSGPQYF
few	14	NA	TRBV4-1	TRBJ2-3	TGCGCCAGCAGCGGTGTTCAAACGACTAGTCCCGGGTATTTT	CASSGVQTTSPGYF
few	16	NA	TRBV7-2	TRBJ1-6	TGTGCCAGCAGCCTAGCGGGGACCTCCTATAATTCACCCCTCCACTTT	CASSLAGTSYNSPLHF
NA	16	TRBD2	TRBV3-1	TRBJ2-3	TGTGCCAGCAGCCAACACGAGCGGGGGGACACAGATACGCAGTATTTT	CASSQHERGDTDTQYF
NA	16	NA	TRBV7-9	TRBJ2-5	TGTGCCAGCAGCTTAAGTGGGGAGGTGGCTGGGGAGACCCAGTACTTC	CASSLSGEVAGETQYF
NA	13	NA	TRBV6-2/TRBV6-3	TRBJ2-1	TGTGCCAGCACCCAGATAGGGGGGAATGAGCAGTTCTTC	CASTQIGGNEQFF
few	13	NA	TRBV4-3	TRBJ2-1	TGCGCCAGCAGCCTCCACAGGGTCCATGAGCAGTTCTTC	CASSLHRVHEQFF
NA	16	TRBD1	TRBV6-6	TRBJ1-5	TGTGCCAGCACCTTATCGGGACAGGGGGCGAGTCAGCCCCAGCATTTT	CASTLSGQGASQPQHF
NA	20	NA	TRBV21-1	TRBJ2-6	TGTGCCAGCAGCAAACCAAGGACCGAGAATCCTTACTCTGGGGCCAACGTCCTGACTTTC	CASSKPRTENPYSGANVLTF
NA	16	TRBD1	TRBV6-1	TRBJ2-6	TGTGCCAGCATCAGCGACAGGGGAGTGGTGGCCAACGTCCTGACTTTC	CASISDRGVVANVLTF
NA	16	NA	TRBV28	TRBJ2-3	TGTGCCAGCACCCGGGGCCAGTCTAAGAGCACAGATACGCAGTATTTT	CASTRGQSKSTDTQYF
NA	17	NA	TRBV28	TRBJ2-7	TGTGCCAGCAGTTCGGGAGTTATCAAAACATCACGCTACGAGCAGTACTTC	CASSSGVIKTSRYEQYF
NA	14	NA	TRBV4-2	TRBJ2-5	TGTGCCAGCAGCCAAGGTACAAGGAAGGAGACCCAGTACTTC	CASSQGTRKETQYF
NA	14	NA	TRBV28	TRBJ1-2	TGTGCCAGCAGTTCGTCCGGGCCCCCCTATGGCTACACCTTC	CASSSSGPPYGYTF
NA	17	NA	TRBV12-3/TRBV12-4	TRBJ2-3	TGTGCCAGCAGTCCAACCTATTTGCAAGTGGCGACAGATACGCAGTATTTT	CASSPTYLQVATDTQYF
NA	15	TRBD2	TRBV7-2	TRBJ2-5	TGTGCCAGCAGCTCCCGACTAGCGGGGGACGTGACCCAGTACTTC	CASSSRLAGDVTQYF
few	16	NA	TRBV4-3	TRBJ2-1	TGCGCCAGCAGCCAAGATGGGGTGGGACCCTACAATGAGCAGTTCTTC	CASSQDGVGPYNEQFF
NA	18	NA	TRBV7-7	TRBJ2-3	TGTGCTAGCTCTCCAACGTACGGGGGCGACTTGTTCACAGATACGCAGTATTTT	CASSPTYGGDLFTDTQYF
NA	14	NA	TRBV20-1	TRBJ1-4	TGCAGTGCCGAGGGAGTTGGTACTAATGAAAAACTGTTTTTT	CSAEGVGTNEKLFF
few	16	TRBD2	TRBV5-1	TRBJ2-3	TGCGCCAGCAGCTCTGTGACTAGCCCCGGCACAGATACGCAGTATTTT	CASSSVTSPGTDTQYF
few	14	TRBD1	TRBV29-1	TRBJ2-4	TGCAGCGTTGGGGGGGCAGGGGGCTTTCACATTCAGTACTTC	CSVGGAGGFHIQYF
NA	16	NA	TRBV7-6	TRBJ2-3	TGTGCTAGTAGGGGGGGGACAGGCTCTAGCACAGATACGCAGTATTTT	CASRGGTGSSTDTQYF
NA	15	TRBD2	TRBV28	TRBJ2-5	TGTGCCAGCAGAGACGGGGGGGCGTACCAAGAGACCCAGTACTTC	CASRDGGAYQETQYF
NA	15	NA	TRBV12-5	TRBJ2-7	TGTGCTAGTGGTTTGGACCGGGAAAAAAGAGCCGAGCAGTACTTC	CASGLDREKRAEQYF
many	14	NA	TRBV5-1	TRBJ2-3	TGCGCCAGCAGCTTGGGGGCAACGACAGATACGCAGTATTTT	CASSLGATTDTQYF
many	10	NA	TRBV29-1	TRBJ2-5	TGCAGCTATCGGCAAGAGACCCAGTACTTC	CSYRQETQYF
NA	14	NA	TRBV10-3	TRBJ2-3	TGTGTCATCACCGCGGGCCAGCTCACAGATACGCAGTATTTT	CVITAGQLTDTQYF
few	15	NA	TRBV20-1	TRBJ1-5	TGCAGTGCTAGAGAAGGACTCGGCCTCAATCAGCCCCAGCATTTT	CSAREGLGLNQPQHF
NA	17	TRBD1	TRBV6-2/TRBV6-3	TRBJ1-5	TGTGCCAGCAGAGTGAGGACAGGGGGCGAAAGCAATCAGCCCCAGCATTTT	CASRVRTGGESNQPQHF
NA	12	NA	TRBV6-2/TRBV6-3	TRBJ2-5	TGTGCCAGCAAGTGGGCGGGAGAGACCCAGTACTTC	CASKWAGETQYF
NA	16	TRBD2	TRBV18	TRBJ2-5	TGTGCCAGCTCCGCCGGACTAGCGGGGGGTCAAGAGACCCAGTACTTC	CASSAGLAGGQETQYF
NA	12	NA	TRBV20-1	TRBJ2-7	TGCAGTGCTCCACAGGACTCCTACGAGCAGTACTTC	CSAPQDSYEQYF
NA	20	TRBD1	TRBV5-1	TRBJ1-4	TGCGCCAGCAGCTCGGATCGTACGGGACAGGGCCTTGCAACTAATGAAAAACTGTTTTTT	CASSSDRTGQGLATNEKLFF
once	17	NA	TRBV5-4	TRBJ2-7	TGTGCCAGCAGCCGCCCGGCTGGCGGGGGCCCCTCCTACGAGCAGTACTTC	CASSRPAGGGPSYEQYF
few	15	NA	TRBV4-3	TRBJ2-1	TGCGCCAGCAGCCAAGAGAGGTCGGGACGCAATGAGCAGTTCTTC	CASSQERSGRNEQFF
few	15	NA	TRBV6-2/TRBV6-3	TRBJ2-5	TGTGCCAGCAAATTCCTAGGGCACCCGCAAGAGACCCAGTACTTC	CASKFLGHPQETQYF
NA	17	TRBD1	TRBV27	TRBJ2-2	TGTGCCAGCAGATCCTTGAGGACAGGGGTTTACCCCGGGGAGCTGTTTTTT	CASRSLRTGVYPGELFF
NA	12	NA	TRBV29-1	TRBJ2-5	TGCAGCGTTTCGGTAAATGGAGAGACCCAGTACTTC	CSVSVNGETQYF
NA	17	NA	TRBV12-3/TRBV12-4	TRBJ2-1	TGTGCCAGCAGTACGGAACAGGACGGGAGCTCCTACAATGAGCAGTTCTTC	CASSTEQDGSSYNEQFF
NA	11	NA	TRBV29-1	TRBJ2-3	TGCAGCGTTGGCAGGGCTAATACGCAGTATTTT	CSVGRANTQYF
NA	13	NA	TRBV4-3	TRBJ1-6	TGCGCCAGCAGCCAAGTTGATAATTCACCCCTCCACTTT	CASSQVDNSPLHF
NA	14	NA	TRBV20-1	TRBJ2-5	TGCAGTGCTAGAGATGCCCAGGGAGGAGAGACCCAGTACTTC	CSARDAQGGETQYF
few	14	NA	TRBV7-2	TRBJ2-5	TGTGCCAGCGGTATTTCCGGGGGTAAAGAGACCCAGTACTTC	CASGISGGKETQYF
NA	18	TRBD1	TRBV6-5	TRBJ1-4	TGTGCCAGCAGTTACTATAGCGTACAGGGGGCTGCTAATGAAAAACTGTTTTTT	CASSYYSVQGAANEKLFF
few	17	NA	TRBV29-1	TRBJ2-6	TGCAGCGTTGAATTACGGCAGGGGGGGACTGGGGCCAACGTCCTGACTTTC	CSVELRQGGTGANVLTF
few	13	NA	TRBV6-5	TRBJ2-1	TGTGCCAGCAGTTACGGTCCGTCCAATGAGCAGTTCTTC	CASSYGPSNEQFF
few	15	NA	TRBV4-1	TRBJ1-5	TGCGCCAGCAGCCAAGGGGAAGGAGGCAATCAGCCCCAGCATTTT	CASSQGEGGNQPQHF
NA	14	TRBD1	TRBV28	TRBJ2-5	TGTGCCAGCAGTTCAGGGGGCGAGGAAGAGACCCAGTACTTC	CASSSGGEEETQYF
few	15	TRBD1	TRBV14	TRBJ2-4	TGTGCCAGCAGCTTAGGACAGGCAGAAGGAAACATTCAGTACTTC	CASSLGQAEGNIQYF
NA	19	TRBD2	TRBV7-9	TRBJ2-5	TGTGCCAGCAGCTCCTTCGGACTAGCGGGCTACCCAGTCGGGGAGACCCAGTACTTC	CASSSFGLAGYPVGETQYF
few	10	NA	TRBV12-3/TRBV12-4	TRBJ2-3	TGTGCCAGCAGCACGGGACAGCAGTATTTT	CASSTGQQYF
NA	19	TRBD2	TRBV27	TRBJ2-1	TGTGCCAGCAGTCTCAGACTAGCGGGGGGGCCGAGCTCCTACAATGAGCAGTTCTTC	CASSLRLAGGPSSYNEQFF
few	13	NA	TRBV7-2	TRBJ2-5	TGTGCCAGCAGCTCACGGACTTTAGAGACCCAGTACTTC	CASSSRTLETQYF
few	14	NA	TRBV7-2	TRBJ2-5	TGTGCCAGCAGCCTGCCCTGGCGGCAAGAGACCCAGTACTTC	CASSLPWRQETQYF